The entry that follows covers one T cell receptor (beta chain) sequence. The method was immunoSEQ multiplex PCR; TCRdb's version includes in-frame clones alone and lacks a portion of them. In the table there are tens of thousands of clones, roughly 75% of which are singletons. The germline V gene encodes CDR1 LNHNV and CDR2 YYDKDF (reference sequence). This CDR3 region has 17 residues. V shed 4 bases and J shed 3 bases, with 19 bases lying between them. The entry originates in a study of T cells in tumors after PD-1 blockade. This clonotype was obtained from a human donor with basal cell carcinoma. The genes are TRBV15 and TRBJ1-5; maybe TRBD1 (5 bases). The sample was PBMCs, taken before anti-PD-1 treatment. CDR3 DNA sequence: TGTGCCACCAGCATCAATATAGGGGCAACCTACAATCAGCCCCAGCATTTT. Residues: CATSINIGATYNQPQHF.